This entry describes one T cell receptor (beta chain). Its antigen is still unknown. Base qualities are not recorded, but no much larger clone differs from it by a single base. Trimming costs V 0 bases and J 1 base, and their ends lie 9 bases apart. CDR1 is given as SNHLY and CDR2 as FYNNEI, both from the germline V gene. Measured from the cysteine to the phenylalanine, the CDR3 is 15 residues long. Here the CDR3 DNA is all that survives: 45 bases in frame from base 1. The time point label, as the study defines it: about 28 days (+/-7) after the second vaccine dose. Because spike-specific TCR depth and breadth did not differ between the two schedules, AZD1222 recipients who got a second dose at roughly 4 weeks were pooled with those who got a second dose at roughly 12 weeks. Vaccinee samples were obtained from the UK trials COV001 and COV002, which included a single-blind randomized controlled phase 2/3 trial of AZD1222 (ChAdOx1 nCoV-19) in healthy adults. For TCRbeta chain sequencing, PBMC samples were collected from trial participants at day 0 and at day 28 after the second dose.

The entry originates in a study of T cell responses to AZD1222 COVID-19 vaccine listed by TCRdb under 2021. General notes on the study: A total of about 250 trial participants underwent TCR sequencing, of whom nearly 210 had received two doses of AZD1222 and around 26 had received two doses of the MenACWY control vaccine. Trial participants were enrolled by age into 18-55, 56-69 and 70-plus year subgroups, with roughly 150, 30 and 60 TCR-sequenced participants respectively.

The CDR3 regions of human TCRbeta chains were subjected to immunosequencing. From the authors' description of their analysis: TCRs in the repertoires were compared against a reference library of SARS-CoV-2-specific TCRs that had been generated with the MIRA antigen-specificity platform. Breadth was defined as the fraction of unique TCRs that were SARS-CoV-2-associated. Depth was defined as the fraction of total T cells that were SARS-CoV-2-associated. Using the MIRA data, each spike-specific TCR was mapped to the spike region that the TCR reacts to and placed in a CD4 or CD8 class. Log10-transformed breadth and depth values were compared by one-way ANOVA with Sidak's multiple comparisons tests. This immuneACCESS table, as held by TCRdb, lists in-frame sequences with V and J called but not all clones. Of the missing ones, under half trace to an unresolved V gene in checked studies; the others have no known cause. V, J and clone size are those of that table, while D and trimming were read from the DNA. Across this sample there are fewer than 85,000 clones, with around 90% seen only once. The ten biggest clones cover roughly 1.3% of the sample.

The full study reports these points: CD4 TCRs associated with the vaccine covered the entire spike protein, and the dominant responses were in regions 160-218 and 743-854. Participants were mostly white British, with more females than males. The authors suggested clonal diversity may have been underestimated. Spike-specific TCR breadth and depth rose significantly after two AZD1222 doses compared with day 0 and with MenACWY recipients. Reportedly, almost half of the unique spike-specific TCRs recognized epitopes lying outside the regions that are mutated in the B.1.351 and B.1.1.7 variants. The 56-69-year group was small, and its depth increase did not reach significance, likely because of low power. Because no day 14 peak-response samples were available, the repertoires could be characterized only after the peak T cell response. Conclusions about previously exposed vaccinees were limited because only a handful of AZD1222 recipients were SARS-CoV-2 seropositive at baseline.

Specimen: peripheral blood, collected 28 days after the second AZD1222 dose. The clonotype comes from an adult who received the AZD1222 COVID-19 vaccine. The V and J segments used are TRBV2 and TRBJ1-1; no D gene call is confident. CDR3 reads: CASSEARVSNTEAFF. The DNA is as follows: TGTGCCAGCAGTGAAGCGCGGGTCTCGAACACTGAAGCTTTCTTT.